What follows are 26 T cell receptor beta chains derived from one specimen sequenced in a study of T cells in Graves' hyperthyroidism and ophthalmopathy (dated by TCRdb to 2018 to 2020). Library preparation was by multiplex PCR. Sequencing used an Illumina HiSeq 2000. Amplification of TCR beta CDR3 regions was carried out from RNA transcripts. A first-round RT-PCR of the TCR CDR3 used the HTBI primer set with the Qiagen OneStep RT-PCR kit. In TCRdb, the public reads were trimmed at Q25 with fastp and aligned with MiXCR, with productive beta chains retained. A single entry per CDR3 protein holds the most common genes and DNA from its merged rows. This sample has over 300,000 distinct CDR3 sequences in its table, and approximately 15% of those were observed once. Of the sample, approximately 11% is held by the ten largest clones. Input material: blood. The receptors come from a woman between 55 and 75 years old with Graves' hyperthyroidism.

This clonotype came up many times. The rearrangement joins TRBV20-1 to TRBJ2-2, with D possibly matching TRBD2 (6 bases). Germline values: CDR1 DFQATT, CDR2 SNEGSKA (reference sequence). Trimming took off 4 bases at V and 6 bases at J, with 30 bases between the two ends. The CDR3 spans 19 residues. The CDR3 sequence is CSAMGVGFALDYRAGELFF. The CDR3 DNA sequence: TGCAGTGCTATGGGTGTGGGATTCGCTCTGGACTATCGTGCCGGGGAGCTGTTTTTT.

This clonotype was seen repeatedly, ten times or more. The chain employs TRBV10-2 and TRBJ1-1; TRBD1 might be the D (6 bases). Germline-derived CDR1 and CDR2 are WSHSY and SAAADI. The CDR3 runs 14 residues. V lost 2 bases and J 1 base, leaving 8 bases between the germline ends. This CDR3 is CASSERTENTEAFF. DNA for the CDR3: TGCGCCAGCAGTGAGAGGACAGAGAACACTGAAGCTTTCTTT.

This clonotype was recorded many times. V and J are TRBV7-8 and TRBJ2-2, with 10 positions matching TRBD2. The CDR3 spans 19 residues. The ends lost 3 bases at V and 5 bases at J; junction bases unmatched: 15. Germline V CDR1 and CDR2: SGHVS, FQNEAQ. CDR3 in DNA: TGTGCCAGCAGCTTGGGTTGGGGGACACTAGCGGGAAGGACCGGGGAGCTGTTTTTT. It is translated as CASSLGWGTLAGRTGELFF.

This clonotype appeared many times. The chain uses TRBV12-3 or TRBV12-4 and TRBJ1-5; possibly TRBD1 for D (5 bases). The V gene lost 6 bases and the J gene lost 6 bases, with 12 bases spanning the gap. CDR3 size: 13 residues. The CDR3 here is CASSPPGGQPQHF. DNA for the CDR3: TGTGCCAGCAGCCCCCCCGGGGGTCAGCCCCAGCATTTT.

This clonotype was found many times. The V gene is TRBV27, the J gene TRBJ2-2; 10 positions match TRBD1. J lost 7 bases, V lost 4 bases, and 9 bases had no gene match. Germline V gene sequence: CDR1 MNHEY, CDR2 SMNVEV (reference sequence). The CDR3 is made up of 16 amino acids. CDR3 in DNA: TGTGCCAGCAGTTCGTACCGGGACAGGGGTGGCGGGGAGCTGTTTTTT. Its translation: CASSSYRDRGGGELFF.

DNA of the CDR3: TGCAGCGGGACGACAGTTTCCTATGGCTACACCTTC. It specifies CSGTTVSYGYTF. The chain uses TRBV29-1 and TRBJ1-2, with a tentative D call TRBD1 (5 bases). The V end lost 7 bases, the J end lost 4 bases, and 13 bases lay between the germline ends. The CDR3 has 12 amino acids. Per germline, CDR1 SQVTM and CDR2 ANQGSEA.

This clonotype was counted many times. CDR3 sequence reads: CASSPQGFRTEAFF. The CDR3, as DNA: TGTGCCAGCTCACCACAGGGGTTTAGGACTGAAGCTTTCTTT. V gene TRBV18 combines with J gene TRBJ1-1, with D possibly matching TRBD1 (5 bases). Trimming removed 1 base from V and 5 bases from J, with 11 bases in between. Germline values: CDR1 KGHSH, CDR2 LQKENI. There are 14 residues in the CDR3.

The sample holds many counts of this clonotype. This chain connects TRBV28 to TRBJ2-5; 12 bases are shared with TRBD1. Germline-derived CDR1 and CDR2 are MDHEN and SYDVKM. This CDR3 contains 16 residues. V gave up 1 base and J gave up 4 bases; unmatched junction bases: 4. This chain's CDR3 is CASSLFMGQGAETQYF. The CDR3 nucleotides read TGTGCCAGCAGTTTATTTATGGGACAGGGGGCAGAGACCCAGTACTTC.

This clonotype showed up many times. The gene calls are TRBV15 and TRBJ1-5; D is unresolved. CDR1 LNHNV and CDR2 YYDKDF come from the germline V gene (reference sequence). The CDR3 spans 14 residues. V lost 0 bases to trimming and J lost 6 bases, with 9 bases between them. CDR3: CATSRDLGLQPQHF. CDR3 bases: TGTGCCACCAGCAGAGATCTCGGGCTTCAGCCCCAGCATTTT.

This clonotype was observed at least ten times. This chain uses TRBV11-2 with TRBJ2-3; D might be TRBD1 (5 bases). V lost 5 bases and J 13 bases, leaving 16 bases between the germline ends. The CDR3 runs 12 residues. Germline V lookup: CDR1 SGHAT, CDR2 FQNNGV. The CDR3 here is CASSLPGPFEYF. In nucleotides, the CDR3 is TGTGCCAGCAGCCTCCCAGGGCCTTTTGAGTATTTT.

Concerning this clonotype itself: Just one base apart from a much larger clone, this may be a read error. The chain uses TRBV18 and TRBJ1-1; D ambiguous. Per the germline V gene, CDR1 is KGHSH and CDR2 is LQKENI. With 2 bases removed from V and 3 bases from J, the gap between germline ends came to 13 bases. The CDR3 sequence is 15 residues long. CDR3 amino acids: CASSPSDARDTEAFF. The CDR3 DNA reads TGTGCCAGCTCACCATCGGACGCGAGGGACACTGAAGCTTTCTTT. Filled out from reference TRBV18 and TRBJ1-1, the complete variable domain reads NAGVMQNPRHLVRRRGQEARLRCSPMKGHSHVYWYRQLPEEGLKFMVYLQKENIIDESGMPKERFSAEFPKEGPSILRIQQVVRGDSAAYFCASSPSDARDTEAFFGQGTRLTVV.

This clonotype was seen repeatedly, ten times or more. In DNA, the CDR3 is TGTGCCAGCAGCCCTGAGCTCCCCCTATACAATGAGCAGTTCTTC. Encoded protein: CASSPELPLYNEQFF. The chain recombines TRBV7-8 with TRBJ2-1; D gene ambiguous. The CDR3 extends over 15 amino acids. V dropped 5 bases and J dropped 4 bases, with 15 bases sitting between them. Germline V gene lookup returns CDR1 SGHVS and CDR2 FQNEAQ.

In this sample, this clonotype turned up many times. The V gene is TRBV18, the J gene TRBJ1-1; D is undetermined. This CDR3 has 11 amino acids. Trimming shortened V by 8 bases and J by 1 base, and 5 bases separated the two germline ends. The germline CDR1 and CDR2 sequences are KGHSH and LQKENI. The CDR3 DNA follows: TGTGCCAGCCACACGAACACTGAAGCTTTCTTT. Translating it yields CASHTNTEAFF.

This clonotype was found many times. The chain uses TRBV28 and TRBJ2-1, with D perhaps matching TRBD1 or TRBD2 (5 bases each). The length of the CDR3 is 18 residues. Germline CDR1 reads MDHEN; CDR2 reads SYDVKM. The V gene lost 2 bases and the J gene lost 2 bases, with 19 bases spanning the gap. The CDR3 loop reads CASSLLGVWGETYNEQFF. The CDR3 nucleotides are TGTGCCAGCAGTTTACTGGGGGTATGGGGCGAAACCTACAATGAGCAGTTCTTC.

This clonotype showed up many times. Relative to the germline gene, one junction end is altered; a read error may explain this. The chain links TRBV5-1 to TRBJ2-7, with D uncertain. The CDR3 runs 15 residues. Germline CDR1 is SGHRS and CDR2 is YFSETQ. The CDR3 reads CASSPGGVLGYGQYF. The CDR3 coding sequence is TGCGCCAGCAGCCCGGGTGGAGTCCTAGGCTACGGGCAGTACTTC.

The J gene is TRBJ2-5, the V gene TRBV24-1; TRBD1 agrees at 10 bases. The J segment lost 5 bases and the V segment lost 7 bases, leaving 9 bases of the junction unmatched. Germline V gene sequence: CDR1 KGHDR, CDR2 SFDVKD. The CDR3 has 15 residues. CDR3 bases: TGTGCCACCAGCCCCGGGACAGGGGCGACCGAGACCCAGTACTTC. It codes for CATSPGTGATETQYF.

This clonotype has at least ten counts. The chain combines TRBV20-1 with TRBJ2-1, with 7 bases identical to TRBD2. V shed 3 bases, J shed 0 bases, and the junction held 11 bases outside the gene matches. The CDR3 consists of 17 residues. CDR1 and CDR2 (germline): DFQATT, SNEGSKA (reference sequence). CDR3 region: CSARAGVPGSSYNEQFF. CDR3 in DNA: TGCAGTGCTAGGGCGGGAGTCCCCGGAAGCTCCTACAATGAGCAGTTCTTC.

At least ten counts were recorded for this clonotype. The DNA of the CDR3 is TGCAGTGCCCAAGAAAGGGGATCCAACTATGGCTACACCTTC. Its translation is CSAQERGSNYGYTF. This chain links TRBV20-1 with TRBJ1-2; D is perhaps TRBD1 (5 bases). The CDR3 is 14 residues long. The V gene lost 6 bases and the J gene lost 2 bases, with 16 bases spanning the gap. CDR1 and CDR2 from the germline V gene are DFQATT and SNEGSKA (reference sequence).

The sample holds many counts of this clonotype. The rearrangement links TRBV11-2 to TRBJ1-4; D might be TRBD1 (6 bases). CDR1 is SGHAT and CDR2 is FQNNGV in the germline V gene. The V end was cut by 5 bases, the J end by 8 bases, with 15 bases between. This CDR3 spans 14 amino acids. The CDR3 DNA is TGTGCCAGCAGCCTATGGGGGGCCACAGAAAAACTGTTTTTT. This translates into CASSLWGATEKLFF. The whole variable domain, filled in from reference TRBV11-2 and TRBJ1-4, reads EAGVAQSPRYKIIEKRQSVAFWCNPISGHATLYWYQQILGQGPKLLIQFQNNGVVDDSQLPKDRFSAERLKGVDSTLKIQPAKLEDSAVYLCASSLWGATEKLFFGSGTQLSVL.

This clonotype appeared many times. The chain has TRBV11-2 and TRBJ2-1, with 10 bases fitting TRBD2. The CDR3 loop spans 16 amino acids. The J segment lost 2 bases and the V segment lost 5 bases, leaving 6 bases of the junction unmatched. CDR1 is SGHAT and CDR2 is FQNNGV in the germline V gene. CDR3 sequence: CASSTYSGRTYNEQFF. The CDR3 DNA reads TGTGCCAGCAGCACTTATAGCGGGAGGACCTACAATGAGCAGTTCTTC.

The chain carries TRBV9 and TRBJ2-5, with TRBD1 identical over 8 bases. The J segment lost 5 bases and the V segment lost 4 bases, leaving 4 bases of the junction unmatched. The CDR3 is 13 amino acids. CDR1 and CDR2 (germline): SGDLS, YYNGEE. The CDR3 reads CASSPTGEETQYF. Written as DNA, the CDR3 is TGTGCCAGCAGCCCGACAGGGGAGGAGACCCAGTACTTC.

This clonotype has more than one count but fewer than ten. The CDR3 here is CASSLGQGGNIQYF. In DNA form, the CDR3 reads TGTGCCAGCAGCTTAGGACAGGGGGGAAACATTCAGTACTTC. The chain recombines TRBV7-9 with TRBJ2-4; 9 bases are shared with TRBD1. Germline lookup yields CDR1 SEHNR and CDR2 FQNEAQ (reference sequence). The CDR3 extends over 14 amino acids. Unmatched junction bases numbered 1, after V lost 1 base and J lost 6 bases.

This clonotype was picked up many times. This rearrangement joins TRBV12-3 or TRBV12-4 to TRBJ2-5; possible D gene TRBD1, 5 bases. The V end lost 1 base, the J end lost 5 bases, and 20 bases lay between the germline ends. CDR3 length: 17 amino acids. CDR3 amino acids: CASSLVRGRASRETQYF. CDR3 bases: TGTGCCAGCAGTTTAGTTCGTGGCAGGGCCTCACGGGAGACCCAGTACTTC.

This clonotype was seen more than once but under ten times. J is TRBJ2-7 and V is TRBV7-9, with D possibly TRBD1 on 5 matching bases. CDR1 is SEHNR and CDR2 is FQNEAQ in the germline V gene (reference sequence). Trimming removed 2 bases from V and 6 bases from J, with 8 bases in between. The CDR3 is made up of 12 amino acids. The CDR3 protein is CASSLFGAEQYF. The CDR3 DNA reads TGTGCCAGCAGCTTATTTGGGGCCGAGCAGTACTTC.

The chain is built from TRBV27 and TRBJ2-1; 13 nucleotides align to TRBD2. The CDR3 covers 16 residues. Looked up from germline, CDR1 is MNHEY and CDR2 is SMNVEV (reference sequence). V shed 7 bases, J shed 9 bases, and the junction held 12 bases outside the gene matches. The CDR3 here is CASKGGLAGAGREQFF. Written as DNA, the CDR3 is TGTGCCAGCAAGGGCGGACTAGCGGGAGCTGGGCGTGAGCAGTTCTTC.

The chain employs TRBV7-9 and TRBJ2-7, with D unresolved. This CDR3 has 12 residues. Germline CDR1 is SEHNR and CDR2 is FQNEAQ (reference sequence). Trimming removed 5 bases at V and 4 bases at J, with 9 bases between. The CDR3 DNA sequence: TGTGCCAGCAGCCCTAGAGAGTACGAGCAGTACTTC. Translating it yields CASSPREYEQYF.